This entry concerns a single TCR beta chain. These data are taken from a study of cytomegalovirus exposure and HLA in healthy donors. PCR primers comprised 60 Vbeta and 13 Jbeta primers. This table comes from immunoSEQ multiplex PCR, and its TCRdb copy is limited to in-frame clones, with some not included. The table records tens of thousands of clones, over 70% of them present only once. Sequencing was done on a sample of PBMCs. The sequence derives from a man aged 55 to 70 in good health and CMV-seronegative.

CDR3 in amino acids: CASSEVGVSTDTQYF. The CDR3 region has the DNA TGTGCCAGCAGTGAAGTCGGGGTTAGCACAGATACGCAGTATTTT. This chain joins TRBV6-1 and TRBJ2-3, with a tentative D call TRBD2 (5 bases). Germline V lookup: CDR1 MNHNS, CDR2 SASEGT. The CDR3 is 15 residues long. V was pared by 1 base and J by 0 bases, with 8 bases between.